This T cell receptor (beta chain) was identified in a study of T-cell memory formation after mild COVID-19. Study in general: TCR clusters largely stayed donor specific. Study observations and caveats: Cross-reactive memory apparently joined, as some responding clones appeared in pre-infection memory.

The V end lost 2 bases, the J end lost 0 bases, and 10 bases lay between the germline ends. From germline, CDR1 is MNHEY and CDR2 SMNVEV (reference sequence). The CDR3 runs 15 residues. TCRdb re-analysed the 5' RACE reads in MiXCR, keeping a single row per CDR3 protein. The table lists about 290,000 distinct CDR3 sequences, around a sixth of them singletons. About this clonotype: Its antigen is still unknown.

The J gene is TRBJ2-5, the V gene TRBV27; no firm D call. The material sequenced was PBMCs or a T cell subset sorted from them (not recorded which). This sequence originates from a young man who had mild COVID-19 (a few samples of this study predate the infection). Cell type and time point are not known. This CDR3 is CASSLTSQYQETQYF. In DNA form, the CDR3 reads TGTGCCAGCAGTTTAACCAGCCAGTACCAAGAGACCCAGTACTTC.